These 24 T cell receptor beta chains were all obtained from the same sample, sequenced in a study of cytomegalovirus exposure and HLA in healthy donors. Vbeta (60) and Jbeta (13) primers were used in the PCR. The method was immunoSEQ multiplex PCR; TCRdb's version includes in-frame clones alone and lacks a portion of them. The sample has 150,000 to 200,000 clones; roughly 80% are singletons. Specimen: PBMCs. These receptor sequences come from a woman aged 18-29 years in good health and CMV-seronegative.

This clone showed up just a few times. The genes are TRBV28 and TRBJ2-5; TRBD1 might be the D (5 bases). Germline CDR1 reads MDHEN; CDR2 reads SYDVKM. CDR3 length equals 13 residues. Trimming removed 6 bases at V and 5 bases at J, with 13 bases between. This CDR3 reads CASSTRVYETQYF. Written as DNA, the CDR3 is TGTGCCAGCAGCACCAGGGTCTACGAGACCCAGTACTTC.

The V call is TRBV5-1, the J call TRBJ2-5; the D gene is possibly TRBD2 (6 bases). The CDR3 totals 13 residues. The germline gives CDR1 SGHRS, CDR2 YFSETQ. V was shortened by 3 bases and J by 4 bases, with 10 bases between the two germline ends. The chain's CDR3 is CASSYGTGETQYF. CDR3 coding DNA: TGCGCCAGCAGCTACGGGACTGGAGAGACCCAGTACTTC.

V gene TRBV27 combines with J gene TRBJ2-7; the match to TRBD2 covers 9 bases. The CDR3 loop spans 18 amino acids. V lost 6 bases, J lost 2 bases, and 17 bases stayed unmatched. Per germline, CDR1 MNHEY and CDR2 SMNVEV (reference sequence). Here the CDR3 reads CASRDFLEASGAPYEQYF. In DNA form, the CDR3 reads TGTGCCAGCAGGGACTTTTTAGAGGCTAGCGGGGCGCCCTACGAGCAGTACTTC.

This clone was seen once. The chain is built from TRBV21-1 and TRBJ2-1; the table's TRBD1 call for D was not verified on the DNA. TRBV21-1 constitutes a pseudogene. This CDR3 region has 15 residues. As DNA, the CDR3 is TGTGCCAGCAGCCCCCGGGACAGGGACTACAATGAGCAGTTCTTC. Encoded protein: CASSPRDRDYNEQFF.

This clone has only a few counts. J is TRBJ1-5 and V is TRBV27, with D tentatively TRBD1 (6 bases). There are 14 residues in the CDR3. The germline gives CDR1 MNHEY, CDR2 SMNVEV (reference sequence). Trimming stripped 1 base from V and 6 bases from J, with 10 bases between. Written as DNA, the CDR3 is TGTGCCAGCAGTTTATTCACAGGGCTTCAGCCCCAGCATTTT. Amino acids: CASSLFTGLQPQHF.

J is TRBJ2-7 and V is TRBV30, with no clear D. In germline, CDR1 is GTSNPN, CDR2 SVGIG (reference sequence). With 1 base removed from V and 5 bases from J, the gap between germline ends came to 12 bases. The CDR3 consists of 13 residues. The CDR3 region is CAWSAEELHEQYF. As DNA, the CDR3 is TGTGCCTGGAGTGCCGAAGAACTTCACGAGCAGTACTTC.

The rearrangement links TRBV15 to TRBJ2-3; D might be TRBD2 (7 bases). CDR1 is LNHNV and CDR2 is YYDKDF in the germline V gene (reference sequence). The CDR3 runs 15 residues. Trimming left V 3 bases short and J 6 bases short, with 16 bases between. In DNA form, the CDR3 reads TGTGCCACCAGCAGTCATACCGGGGGGCGGGATACGCAGTATTTT. Protein product: CATSSHTGGRDTQYF.

The chain is built from TRBV11-3 and TRBJ2-3; no definite D call. V lost 3 bases and J 1 base, leaving 11 bases between the germline ends. Germline V lookup: CDR1 SGHNT, CDR2 YENEEA. This CDR3 has 15 residues. CDR3 nucleotide sequence: TGTGCCAGCAGCTTTAGTGTGTTAGGCACAGATACGCAGTATTTT. It yields the protein CASSFSVLGTDTQYF.

Only a few counts were recorded for this clone. This chain joins TRBV6-5 and TRBJ2-3; 10 positions agree with TRBD1. The CDR3 spans 15 residues. Per germline, CDR1 MNHEY and CDR2 SVGAGI. Trimming cost V 7 bases and J 4 bases; bases outside gene matches: 8. CDR3 sequence reads: CASTWGTGDADTQYF. CDR3 coding DNA: TGTGCCAGCACCTGGGGGACAGGGGACGCAGATACGCAGTATTTT.

This clone was detected only once. At one of its ends the junction is not consistent with the germline gene, which may arise from a read error. The chain carries TRBV7-9 and TRBJ1-5, with TRBD1 matching over 10 bases. The germline CDR1 and CDR2 sequences are SEHNR and FQNEAQ (reference sequence). The CDR3 runs to 15 residues. CDR3 loop: CSSRGGQGLDQPQHF. In DNA form, the CDR3 reads TGTTCCAGCAGGGGGGGACAGGGGCTCGATCAGCCCCAGCATTTT. The full variable domain, with the rest looked up from reference TRBV7-9 and TRBJ1-5, is DTGVSQNPRHKITKRGQNVTFRCDPISEHNRLYWYRQTLGQGPEFLTYFQNEAQLEKSRLLSDRFSAERPKGSFSTLEIQRTEQGDSAMYLCSSRGGQGLDQPQHFGDGTRLSIL.

The CDR3: CASRGTAGGYTF. CDR3 sequence (DNA): TGTGCCAGCAGGGGCACGGCCGGTGGCTACACCTTC. V usage is TRBV28 and J usage is TRBJ1-2; D is uncertain. Trimming shortened V by 6 bases and J by 7 bases, and 12 bases separated the two germline ends. Germline CDR1 MDHEN, CDR2 SYDVKM. The CDR3 totals 12 residues.

This clone was seen a single time. J is TRBJ2-1 and V is TRBV11-2; TRBD2 matches 8 bases. The CDR3 extends over 15 amino acids. Losses at the gene ends were 5 bases for V and 7 bases for J; bases not matched to a gene: 10. Germline V gene data show CDR1 as SGHAT and CDR2 as FQNNGV. The CDR3 loop reads CASSRGREGRNEQFF. CDR3 bases: TGTGCCAGCAGCAGAGGCCGGGAGGGCCGTAATGAGCAGTTCTTC.

The J gene is TRBJ2-3, the V gene TRBV5-1; D perhaps matches TRBD1 (6 bases). This CDR3 is built from 12 residues. V was trimmed by 4 bases and J by 6 bases, leaving 9 bases between them. Germline V gene data show CDR1 as SGHRS and CDR2 as YFSETQ. Written as DNA, the CDR3 is TGCGCCAGCAGCGAAGGACAGGATACGCAGTATTTT. This translates into CASSEGQDTQYF.

The V and J genes are TRBV11-2 and TRBJ2-1; TRBD2 aligns across 9 bases. The CDR3 spans 14 residues. The trim removed 4 bases at V and 9 bases at J, leaving 7 bases unmatched. In germline, CDR1 is SGHAT, CDR2 FQNNGV. The CDR3 sequence is CASSSASGKGEQFF. CDR3 coding DNA: TGTGCCAGCAGCTCGGCTAGCGGGAAGGGTGAGCAGTTCTTC. Full variable domain (remainder filled in from reference TRBV11-2 and TRBJ2-1): EAGVAQSPRYKIIEKRQSVAFWCNPISGHATLYWYQQILGQGPKLLIQFQNNGVVDDSQLPKDRFSAERLKGVDSTLKIQPAKLEDSAVYLCASSSASGKGEQFFGPGTRLTVL.

In its sample, this clone was seen once. The rearrangement joins TRBV29-1 to TRBJ2-7; a possible D gene is TRBD2 (6 bases). The germline V and J ends were trimmed by 3 bases and 2 bases, with 26 bases remaining between them. Germline CDR1 is SQVTM and CDR2 is ANQGSEA. The CDR3 length is 18 residues. The CDR3 DNA sequence: TGCAGCGTTGAGAAACGCGGGGAAAAGCTCCTACCCGCCTACGAGCAGTACGTC. As protein: CSVEKRGEKLLPAYEQYV.

This chain links TRBV28 with TRBJ1-2; D unclear. The germline CDR1 and CDR2 sequences are MDHEN and SYDVKM. Deletions cut 4 bases from V and 5 bases from J, with 23 bases between. The CDR3 is made up of 17 amino acids. The CDR3 region is CASSSPAKTAILYGYTF. The CDR3, as DNA: TGTGCCAGCAGTTCCCCTGCGAAGACTGCTATCCTTTATGGCTACACCTTC.

The V call is TRBV6-1, the J call TRBJ1-1; 7 nucleotides line up with TRBD1. The CDR3 is 13 amino acids. Per germline, CDR1 MNHNS and CDR2 SASEGT. The V gene end was trimmed by 5 bases and the J gene end by 5 bases; junction bases not matched to a gene: 5. The CDR3 protein is CASSQQGYTEAFF. The CDR3 DNA is TGTGCCAGCAGTCAACAGGGGTATACTGAAGCTTTCTTT.

The rearrangement uses TRBV6-5 and TRBJ1-3; D is unclear. Trimming removed 2 bases at V and 0 bases at J, with 8 bases between. The CDR3 has 15 residues. The germline gives CDR1 MNHEY, CDR2 SVGAGI. The CDR3 is CASSYGGISGNTIYF. The CDR3, as DNA: TGTGCCAGCAGTTACGGCGGGATCTCTGGAAACACCATATATTTT.

The chain's CDR3 is CASSLTADGLYEQYF. In DNA form, the CDR3 reads TGCGCCAGCAGCCTCACAGCGGACGGTCTCTACGAGCAGTACTTC. The chain recombines TRBV4-1 with TRBJ2-5, with D perhaps matching TRBD2 (5 bases). The last part of the DNA fits TRBJ2-7 better; the J call may be wrong. CDR3 length: 15 residues. In germline, CDR1 is MGHRA, CDR2 YSYEKL.

V gene TRBV28 combines with J gene TRBJ1-4, with 9 bases fitting TRBD1. The CDR3 has 16 amino acids. The V gene end was trimmed by 6 bases and the J gene end by 3 bases; junction bases not matched to a gene: 8. Germline lookup yields CDR1 MDHEN and CDR2 SYDVKM. The chain's CDR3 is CASSLPGQGSNEKLFF. DNA of the CDR3: TGTGCCAGCAGCCTTCCGGGACAGGGTTCTAATGAAAAACTGTTTTTT.

This clone was seen more than once but under ten times. This chain uses TRBV7-9 with TRBJ2-2; 11 nucleotides match TRBD2. Germline V CDR1 and CDR2: SEHNR, FQNEAQ (reference sequence). This CDR3 has 16 residues. The ends lost 8 bases at V and 5 bases at J; junction bases unmatched: 10. The CDR3 loop is CASRGIAGGPTGELFF. The DNA of the CDR3 is TGTGCCAGCCGCGGGATAGCGGGAGGGCCAACCGGGGAGCTGTTTTTT.

The chain joins TRBV9 to TRBJ2-1; TRBD2 matches at 9 bases. Germline V gene sequence: CDR1 SGDLS, CDR2 YYNGEE. CDR3 length: 17 residues. The V and J ends lost 3 bases and 8 bases, in that order; junction bases with no gene match: 15. The CDR3 nucleotides are TGTGCCAGCAGCGAACTCGGGGCGGGAGGGCCTCGCGATGAGCAGTTCTTC. It specifies CASSELGAGGPRDEQFF.

CDR3 DNA sequence: TGTGCCCGAGAGACGGGAGTGGGGACAGATACGCAGTATTTT. Its protein product is CARETGVGTDTQYF. The rearrangement uses TRBV30 and TRBJ2-3; a weak D match, TRBD2 (6 bases). The germline V gene has CDR1 GTSNPN and CDR2 SVGIG (reference sequence). V lost 8 bases, J lost 3 bases, and 18 bases lay in between. The CDR3 sequence is 14 residues long.

V and J are TRBV19 and TRBJ2-1, with D tentatively TRBD2 (6 bases). CDR1 is LNHDA, CDR2 SQIVND, per germline (reference sequence). The CDR3 has 15 residues. Trimming shortened V by 3 bases and J by 1 base, and 10 bases separated the two germline ends. The CDR3 sequence: CASSMVADSYNEQFF. The DNA of the CDR3 is TGTGCCAGTAGTATGGTAGCGGATTCCTACAATGAGCAGTTCTTC.